This entry concerns a single T cell receptor beta chain. This specimen belongs to a study of T cell responses to AZD1222 COVID-19 vaccine. The protocol was immunoSEQ multiplex PCR, while the TCRdb copy is restricted to in-frame clones and leaves out a portion. The sample has under 140,000 clones, roughly 90% seen once. Trimming took 3 bases from V and 2 from J, leaving 13 bases between them. This CDR3 comprises 15 residues. Germline loops: CDR1 SGHTA, CDR2 FQGNSA. The sequences come from peripheral blood, collected on day 0 of AZD1222 vaccination. The TCR sequence derives from an adult in good health. The chain has TRBV7-2 and TRBJ2-5, with D maybe TRBD2 (6 bases). The CDR3 DNA is TGTGCCAGCAGCTTCTCGTCTAGCGTACAAGAGACCCAGTACTTC. This translates into CASSFSSSVQETQYF. The variable domain in full, completed from reference TRBV7-2 and TRBJ2-5, reads GAGVSQSPSNKVTEKGKDVELRCDPISGHTALYWYRQSLGQGLEFLIYFQGNSAPDKSGLPSDRFSAERTGGSVSTLTIQRTQQEDSAVYLCASSFSSSVQETQYFGPGTRLLVL.